This is a list of T cell receptor beta chains from one sample in a study of Graves' ophthalmopathy and Graves' hyperthyroidism. TCRdb itself ran the multiplex PCR reads through MiXCR, one entry per CDR3 protein. The data show 1 million to 1.3 million distinct CDR3 sequences, about 35% seen once. The sequenced sample was peripheral blood or thyroid tissue (not recorded which). These TCRs come from an adult man with Graves' hyperthyroidism. Both conserved end residues are part of each CDR3. The order of the fields is D gene, clone size, V gene, J gene, CDR3 DNA, CDR3 protein. The D gene is left open where the match is weak. The listing skips clone size in some rows; elsewhere it reads once, few, many or a size class.

d_call: TRBD1
clone_size: many
v_call: TRBV7-2
j_call: TRBJ2-2
cdr3_nt: TGTGCCAGCAGCTTCTACAACAGGGGGCACACCGGGGAGCTGTTTTTT
cdr3_aa: CASSFYNRGHTGELFF

d_call: TRBD1
clone_size: NA
v_call: TRBV11-2
j_call: TRBJ1-2
cdr3_nt: TGTGCCAGCAGCCCCGCTAACCTTCCAGGGGGCAGGGGCTACACCTTC
cdr3_aa: CASSPANLPGGRGYTF

d_call: NA
clone_size: NA
v_call: TRBV5-6
j_call: TRBJ2-7
cdr3_nt: TGTGCCAGCAAAGACATGACATCCTACGAGCAGTACTTC
cdr3_aa: CASKDMTSYEQYF

d_call: NA
clone_size: once
v_call: TRBV5-1
j_call: TRBJ2-6
cdr3_nt: TGCGCCAGCTACGAGTCGGGGGGCAGAGTCCTGACTTTC
cdr3_aa: CASYESGGRVLTF

d_call: NA
clone_size: NA
v_call: TRBV9
j_call: TRBJ1-4
cdr3_nt: TGTGCCAGCAGCGTAGGTGTAGCGAACACTGAAAAACTGTTTTTT
cdr3_aa: CASSVGVANTEKLFF

d_call: NA
clone_size: few
v_call: TRBV2
j_call: TRBJ2-3
cdr3_nt: TGTGCCAGCAGTGAAGGGTCCAAGGGAGATACGCAGTATTTT
cdr3_aa: CASSEGSKGDTQYF

d_call: TRBD1
clone_size: many
v_call: TRBV5-1
j_call: TRBJ2-5
cdr3_nt: TGCGCCAGCAGCTTGGTGGGACAGACGCAAGAGACCCAGTACTTC
cdr3_aa: CASSLVGQTQETQYF

d_call: TRBD1
clone_size: NA
v_call: TRBV14
j_call: TRBJ2-7
cdr3_nt: TGTGCCACGATCCGGGACAGGGTTGGCGAGCAGTACTTC
cdr3_aa: CATIRDRVGEQYF

d_call: TRBD1
clone_size: few
v_call: TRBV6-5
j_call: TRBJ2-6
cdr3_nt: TGTGCCAGCAGCACCACAGGGGTTGGGGCCAACGTCCTGACTTTC
cdr3_aa: CASSTTGVGANVLTF

d_call: NA
clone_size: few
v_call: TRBV12-3/TRBV12-4
j_call: TRBJ2-7
cdr3_nt: TGTGCCAGCAGTTTAAGACGGGCCGGAACCTACGAGCAGTACTTC
cdr3_aa: CASSLRRAGTYEQYF

d_call: TRBD2
clone_size: NA
v_call: TRBV7-2
j_call: TRBJ2-5
cdr3_nt: TGTGCCAGCAGCGTTGTCCGAGACACGGGGGGAGAGACCCAGTACTTC
cdr3_aa: CASSVVRDTGGETQYF

d_call: TRBD1
clone_size: few
v_call: TRBV6-5
j_call: TRBJ2-7
cdr3_nt: TGTGCCAGCAGTTACGCCGAGACGGACAGGGGGATGTGCGAGCAGTACTTC
cdr3_aa: CASSYAETDRGMCEQYF

d_call: NA
clone_size: NA
v_call: TRBV6-6
j_call: TRBJ1-6
cdr3_nt: TGTGCCAGCAGTTACCACGAGGAGGATTCACCCCTCCACTTT
cdr3_aa: CASSYHEEDSPLHF

d_call: NA
clone_size: many
v_call: TRBV2
j_call: TRBJ1-5
cdr3_nt: TGTGCCAGCAGTCCCACACGCCTAGGGCTTCAGCCCCAGCATTTT
cdr3_aa: CASSPTRLGLQPQHF

d_call: NA
clone_size: NA
v_call: TRBV5-1
j_call: TRBJ2-5
cdr3_nt: TGCGCCAGCAGCACCCAGACTAAGGGGACCCAGTACTTC
cdr3_aa: CASSTQTKGTQYF

d_call: TRBD1
clone_size: NA
v_call: TRBV15
j_call: TRBJ1-6
cdr3_nt: TGTGCCACCAGCAGAGATCACGGACAGGAGAGGCCTGGTAATTCACCCCTCCACTTT
cdr3_aa: CATSRDHGQERPGNSPLHF

d_call: NA
clone_size: many
v_call: TRBV4-2
j_call: TRBJ1-3
cdr3_nt: TGTGCCAGCAGCCAAGACAGGGTTCCAAACACCATATATTTT
cdr3_aa: CASSQDRVPNTIYF

d_call: NA
clone_size: few
v_call: TRBV12-3/TRBV12-4
j_call: TRBJ1-4
cdr3_nt: TGTGCCAGCAGTTTAGGAGGGGTTGTGGAAAAACTGTTTTTT
cdr3_aa: CASSLGGVVEKLFF

d_call: NA
clone_size: NA
v_call: TRBV3-1
j_call: TRBJ2-7
cdr3_nt: TGTGCCAGCAGCCAGGGGCCTCCCTATGACGAGCAGTACTTC
cdr3_aa: CASSQGPPYDEQYF

d_call: TRBD1
clone_size: many
v_call: TRBV7-9
j_call: TRBJ2-5
cdr3_nt: TGTGCCAGCAGCCCACCGGGACAGCTACAAGAGACCCAGTACTTC
cdr3_aa: CASSPPGQLQETQYF

d_call: NA
clone_size: many
v_call: TRBV7-7
j_call: TRBJ2-2
cdr3_nt: TGTGCCAGCAGCTCAACAGCCGGGACCCGGCTCCCCGGGGAGCTGTTTTTT
cdr3_aa: CASSSTAGTRLPGELFF

d_call: TRBD2
clone_size: NA
v_call: TRBV12-3/TRBV12-4
j_call: TRBJ2-5
cdr3_nt: TGTGCCAGCAGTTCCCCCGCGGGGAGGGACGAGACCCAGTACTTC
cdr3_aa: CASSSPAGRDETQYF

d_call: NA
clone_size: many
v_call: TRBV20-1
j_call: TRBJ1-2
cdr3_nt: TGCAGTGCTAGATCAGTCGTCTATGGCTACACCTTC
cdr3_aa: CSARSVVYGYTF

d_call: NA
clone_size: NA
v_call: TRBV10-2
j_call: TRBJ1-2
cdr3_nt: TGCGCCAGCAGTGAGGCCCACCGCTATGGCTACACCTTC
cdr3_aa: CASSEAHRYGYTF

d_call: NA
clone_size: NA
v_call: TRBV25-1
j_call: TRBJ1-1
cdr3_nt: TGTGCCAGCGGCCCCGGCGTGAACACTGAAGCTTTCTTT
cdr3_aa: CASGPGVNTEAFF

d_call: NA
clone_size: NA
v_call: TRBV30
j_call: TRBJ2-5
cdr3_nt: TGTGCCTGGAGTGTGGCAGCGGAGACCCAGTACTTC
cdr3_aa: CAWSVAAETQYF

d_call: TRBD2
clone_size: NA
v_call: TRBV7-7
j_call: TRBJ2-5
cdr3_nt: TGTGCCGGAGCGGGAAGGAGGGAGACCCAGTACTTC
cdr3_aa: CAGAGRRETQYF

d_call: NA
clone_size: few
v_call: TRBV19
j_call: TRBJ1-6
cdr3_nt: TGTGCCAGTAGTATAGCTGGGACCGGGTCTAATTCACCCCTCCACTTT
cdr3_aa: CASSIAGTGSNSPLHF

d_call: TRBD2
clone_size: many
v_call: TRBV20-1
j_call: TRBJ2-7
cdr3_nt: TGCAGTGCTAGAGATGGGGGAGGGGTAGGGTACGAGCAGTACTTC
cdr3_aa: CSARDGGGVGYEQYF

d_call: NA
clone_size: NA
v_call: TRBV7-6
j_call: TRBJ1-5
cdr3_nt: TGTGCCAGCAGCTTAGAGCGGGCCGGGGGAGAGACCCAGCATTTT
cdr3_aa: CASSLERAGGETQHF

d_call: NA
clone_size: NA
v_call: TRBV29-1
j_call: TRBJ2-6
cdr3_nt: TGCAGCGTGTCAAGGGCGAACACTGAAGCTTTC
cdr3_aa: CSVSRANTEAF

d_call: NA
clone_size: many
v_call: TRBV20-1
j_call: TRBJ2-7
cdr3_nt: TGCAGTGCTAACTTCTACGAGCAGTACTTC
cdr3_aa: CSANFYEQYF

d_call: TRBD2
clone_size: NA
v_call: TRBV7-2
j_call: TRBJ2-7
cdr3_nt: TGTGCCAGCAGACCAGGGTCTACCGGGGAGGGCTACGAGCAGTACTTC
cdr3_aa: CASRPGSTGEGYEQYF

d_call: NA
clone_size: NA
v_call: TRBV7-2
j_call: TRBJ2-2
cdr3_nt: TGTGCCAGCAGCTCGCAACCTAGTTGGTACACCGGGGAGCTGTTTTTT
cdr3_aa: CASSSQPSWYTGELFF

d_call: TRBD1
clone_size: NA
v_call: TRBV10-3
j_call: TRBJ1-2
cdr3_nt: TGTGCCATCAGTGAATACGACAGGGGAGTCGGCTACACCTTC
cdr3_aa: CAISEYDRGVGYTF

d_call: TRBD1
clone_size: many
v_call: TRBV20-1
j_call: TRBJ1-6
cdr3_nt: TGCAGTGCAGACAGGGGCTATAATTCACCCCTCCACTTT
cdr3_aa: CSADRGYNSPLHF

d_call: NA
clone_size: many
v_call: TRBV7-9
j_call: TRBJ1-4
cdr3_nt: TGTGCCAGCAGCCCTTCGGGGGGGTATGAAAAACTGTTTTTT
cdr3_aa: CASSPSGGYEKLFF

d_call: NA
clone_size: NA
v_call: TRBV7-8
j_call: TRBJ1-1
cdr3_nt: TGTGCCAGCAGCTTAGAAAACAGTTCCACTGAAGCTTTCTTT
cdr3_aa: CASSLENSSTEAFF

d_call: TRBD2
clone_size: NA
v_call: TRBV29-1
j_call: TRBJ2-7
cdr3_nt: TGCAGCGTTGGGGGGCCGGGGACTAGCCCCTACGAGCAGTACTTC
cdr3_aa: CSVGGPGTSPYEQYF

d_call: TRBD1
clone_size: NA
v_call: TRBV7-9
j_call: TRBJ2-7
cdr3_nt: TGTGCCAGCAGCCAGGGACAGGGGTTCTACGAGCAGTACTTC
cdr3_aa: CASSQGQGFYEQYF

d_call: TRBD2
clone_size: many
v_call: TRBV7-2
j_call: TRBJ2-7
cdr3_nt: TGTGCCAGCAGCTTAGACAGCGCGGGGGGGCCCCACGAGCAGTACTTC
cdr3_aa: CASSLDSAGGPHEQYF